The source of this T cell receptor (beta chain) is a study of beta chain features in type 1 diabetes. Study-level background: Researchers looked at roughly 110 million sorted cells across all samples.

This clone came up a few times. Its antigen is not known. Markers CD45RO/CCR7/CD25/CD127/CD95/CD27 served to sort CD4+ naive, central memory, regulatory and stem cell-like memory cells. Since all of the isolated RNA was reverse transcribed, expressed TCRB transcripts were what got sequenced. Method: immunoSEQ multiplex PCR; TCRdb's copy keeps in-frame clones and lacks some. The sample lists roughly 340,000 clones, 10% to 15% seen once, with 0.008% to 0.011% in the top ten. The ends were cut back, 0 bases at V and 5 bases at J, with 10 bases in the middle. The CDR3 consists of 13 residues. The germline V gene encodes CDR1 GTSNPN and CDR2 SVGIG (reference sequence). Broader study findings: Patients' naive, central memory and regulatory TCRB repertoires appeared more alike than those of healthy donors. Significant though moderate, a shortening of TCRB CDR3s appeared in all four CD4+ subsets of Type 1 diabetes patients. These data did not resolve whether HLA type affects TCRB rearrangement.

This clonotype originated in a woman between 18 and 29 years old with type 1 diabetes. The chain couples TRBV30 to TRBJ1-1; no clear D gene. Input material: naive CD4+ T cells from blood. DNA of the CDR3: TGTGCCTGGAGTGTTATGACGAGGACTGAAGCTTTCTTT. The encoded protein is CAWSVMTRTEAFF.